The 18 T cell receptor beta chains below come from one sample, sequenced in a study of shared clonotypes between healthy human individuals. Generated by immunoSEQ multiplex PCR, the TCRdb table keeps only in-frame clones and is missing some. The repertoire includes about 680,000 clones, under 80% of them detected once, and more than 1.5% sits in the top ten. Source material: memory CD4+ T cells sorted from blood. Subset given: CD45RA-negative fraction. Receptor source: a woman aged 25-40 years in good health.

This clone was detected once. The chain links TRBV27 to TRBJ2-7; 8 positions match TRBD2. The CDR3 contains 15 residues. The germline V gene encodes CDR1 MNHEY and CDR2 SMNVEV (reference sequence). With 5 bases clipped from V and 2 bases from J, the junction kept 8 bases outside the gene matches. Here the CDR3 DNA reads TGTGCCAGCAGTGCCCGGGGCGGGAGGACCTACGAGCAGTACTTC. It yields the protein CASSARGGRTYEQYF.

This chain connects TRBV27 to TRBJ2-7, with TRBD1 as a possible D gene (5 bases). The germline V gene encodes CDR1 MNHEY and CDR2 SMNVEV (reference sequence). The CDR3 extends over 13 amino acids. Trimming pared 2 bases from V and 6 bases from J, leaving 11 bases between. The CDR3 DNA is TGTGCCAGCAGTTTACAGGGTCTGGGCGAGCAGTACTTC. Its translation is CASSLQGLGEQYF.

This chain joins TRBV28 and TRBJ2-3; 8 nucleotides agree with TRBD2. Per germline, CDR1 MDHEN and CDR2 SYDVKM. This CDR3 comprises 13 residues. Trimming cost V 8 bases and J 4 bases; bases outside gene matches: 5. CDR3 protein: CASLPGGADTQYF. CDR3 coding DNA: TGTGCCAGCCTCCCCGGGGGGGCAGATACGCAGTATTTT.

V is TRBV5-1 and J is TRBJ1-1; no clear D gene. V dropped 0 bases and J dropped 0 bases, with 9 bases sitting between them. The CDR3 has 15 residues. Germline V lookup: CDR1 SGHRS, CDR2 YFSETQ. CDR3 loop: CASSLAGQMNTEAFF. In nucleotides, the CDR3 is TGCGCCAGCAGCTTGGCGGGTCAGATGAACACTGAAGCTTTCTTT.

This clone has just one count. This may stem from a read error, because a much larger clone lies one nucleotide away. The sample has other DNA sequences that encode this CDR3 too. The CDR3 region has the DNA TGTGCCAGCAGTTACACAGGGGGAACTGAAGCTTTCTTT. This codes for CASSYTGGTEAFF. The rearrangement uses TRBV6-5 and TRBJ1-1; 8 positions match TRBD1. The CDR3 extends over 13 amino acids. V dropped 2 bases and J dropped 5; count of bases not matched to a gene: 1. The germline V gene has CDR1 MNHEY and CDR2 SVGAGI.

This sequence joins TRBV4-1 and TRBJ2-5, with D perhaps TRBD1 (5 bases). V gave up 4 bases and J gave up 1 base, with 13 bases separating them. The CDR3 has 15 amino acids. The germline V gene encodes CDR1 MGHRA and CDR2 YSYEKL. CDR3 nucleotides: TGCGCCAGCAGCCCCAGACAGCCCTCCCAAGAGACCCAGTACTTC. It specifies CASSPRQPSQETQYF.

The chain is built from TRBV28 and TRBJ2-7, with TRBD1 matching over 10 bases. Germline-derived CDR1 and CDR2 are MDHEN and SYDVKM. This CDR3 comprises 15 residues. Unmatched junction bases numbered 12, after V lost 6 bases and J lost 7 bases. The CDR3 protein is CASSPTTGGRREQYF. CDR3 nucleotide sequence: TGTGCCAGCAGCCCCACGACAGGGGGCCGTAGGGAGCAGTACTTC. The complete variable domain, with remaining parts taken from reference TRBV28 and TRBJ2-7, reads DVKVTQSSRYLVKRTGEKVFLECVQDMDHENMFWYRQDPGLGLRLIYFSYDVKMKEKGDIPEGYSVSREKKERFSLILESASTNQTSMYLCASSPTTGGRREQYFGPGTRLTVT.

The genes are TRBV19 and TRBJ1-1; D is unresolved. The germline CDR1 and CDR2 sequences are LNHDA and SQIVND (reference sequence). Trimming pared 4 bases from V and 7 bases from J, leaving 10 bases between. The CDR3 consists of 12 residues. The CDR3 here is CASSREAREAFF. Here the CDR3 DNA reads TGTGCCAGTAGTAGAGAGGCCCGTGAAGCTTTCTTT.

In nucleotides, the CDR3 is TGCGCCAGCAGCCAATGGACAGGGACTCTGAACACTGAAGCTTTCTTT. It encodes CASSQWTGTLNTEAFF. The rearrangement joins TRBV4-1 to TRBJ1-1; 8 nucleotides align to TRBD1. Germline CDR1 MGHRA, CDR2 YSYEKL. The CDR3 contains 16 residues. Germline trimming cut 2 bases from V and 0 bases from J; bases unmatched to any gene: 5.

The chain combines TRBV27 with TRBJ1-6; TRBD1 aligns across 9 bases. Germline loops: CDR1 MNHEY, CDR2 SMNVEV (reference sequence). The CDR3 loop spans 15 amino acids. Unmatched junction bases numbered 5, after V lost 4 bases and J lost 7 bases. The CDR3 loop is CASSSTGQGNSPLHF. Here the CDR3 DNA reads TGTGCCAGCAGTTCGACAGGACAGGGGAATTCACCCCTCCACTTT.

The V call is TRBV5-4, the J call TRBJ2-1; the match to TRBD1 covers 11 bases. Losses at the gene ends were 0 bases for V and 3 bases for J; bases not matched to a gene: 2. CDR1 is SGHNT and CDR2 is YYREEE in the germline V gene (reference sequence). This CDR3 comprises 16 residues. Written as DNA, the CDR3 is TGTGCCAGCAGCTTGGAGGGACAGGGGGACTACAATGAGCAGTTCTTC. Residues: CASSLEGQGDYNEQFF.

V is TRBV9 and J is TRBJ2-1; 8 nucleotides line up with TRBD2. Germline values: CDR1 SGDLS, CDR2 YYNGEE. The CDR3 runs to 16 residues. The V gene end was trimmed by 3 bases and the J gene end by 5 bases; junction bases not matched to a gene: 10. CDR3 DNA sequence: TGTGCCAGCAGCGAACGTGGACTAGCTAACAACAATGAGCAGTTCTTC. This gives the protein CASSERGLANNNEQFF.

V and J are TRBV2 and TRBJ1-4, with TRBD1 matching over 10 bases. Germline V gene lookup returns CDR1 SNHLY and CDR2 FYNNEI. Trimming at V came to 4 bases and at J to 7 bases, leaving 3 bases not matched to a gene. The CDR3 spans 14 residues. CDR3 in amino acids: CASSGQGASEKLFF. In nucleotides, the CDR3 is TGTGCCAGCAGTGGACAGGGGGCTAGTGAAAAACTGTTTTTT.

V is TRBV9 and J is TRBJ2-1; D possibly uses TRBD1 or TRBD2 (5 bases each). CDR1 SGDLS and CDR2 YYNGEE come from the germline V gene. V lost 2 bases to trimming and J lost 13 bases, with 19 bases between them. The CDR3 spans 14 residues. The CDR3, as DNA: TGTGCCAGCAGCGTTTCTGAAAGCCGGGACGGACAGTTCTTC. Its translation is CASSVSESRDGQFF.

This clone was seen more than once but under ten times. The rearrangement links TRBV5-6 to TRBJ2-7; D gene ambiguous. The CDR3 totals 12 residues. The V end was cut by 4 bases, the J end by 4 bases, with 9 bases between. Germline V gives CDR1 SGHDT, CDR2 YYEEEE. CDR3 residues: CASSVVGYEQYF. The CDR3 DNA is TGTGCCAGCAGCGTCGTGGGGTACGAGCAGTACTTC.

The chain combines TRBV19 with TRBJ2-7; perhaps D is TRBD1 or TRBD2 (5 bases each). Germline lookup yields CDR1 LNHDA and CDR2 SQIVND (reference sequence). This CDR3 region has 14 residues. V was shortened by 6 bases and J by 6 bases, with 18 bases between the two germline ends. As DNA, the CDR3 is TGTGCCAGTAGGGGCGCAGGGACCCCCCGCGAGCAGTACTTC. The encoded protein is CASRGAGTPREQYF.

This clone occurred many times. In DNA form, the CDR3 reads TGTGCCAGCAGACCATGGGGACTGGATTCTGGAAACACCATATATTTT. Translation gives CASRPWGLDSGNTIYF. V is TRBV28 and J is TRBJ1-3; D might be TRBD1 (5 bases). CDR1 is MDHEN and CDR2 is SYDVKM in the germline V gene. Trimming stripped 6 bases from V and 1 base from J, with 16 bases between. The CDR3 consists of 16 residues.

The chain carries TRBV7-8 and TRBJ1-1; a weak D match, TRBD1 (6 bases). The CDR3 runs to 12 residues. Germline CDR1 is SGHVS and CDR2 is FQNEAQ. V was clipped by 7 bases and J by 6 bases, with 12 bases between them. CDR3 coding DNA: TGTGCCAGCAACCACAAGGGGGCTGAAGCTTTCTTT. This codes for CASNHKGAEAFF.